Listed below are T cell receptor beta chains from one sample, sequenced in a study of T cell repertoires in cytomegalovirus infection. One entry per CDR3 protein results from TCRdb running MiXCR on the reads. This table holds about 740,000 distinct CDR3 sequences, less than 40% found once. The sequenced material came from PBMCs. The receptor set was obtained from a human donor in good health (CMV status not recorded). Some clones in this sample may be carry-over from other donors' samples. CDR3s include the opening cysteine and the closing phenylalanine or tryptophan. Fields, in order: V gene, J gene, D gene, clone size, CDR3 protein. D genes are given only for firm matches. Rows may omit the clone size; those that give it use once, few, many or a size class.

V gene: TRBV28
J gene: TRBJ2-5
D gene: TRBD2
clone size: .
CDR3 protein: CASSRKLAGPGETQYF

V gene: TRBV6-6
J gene: TRBJ2-2
D gene: .
clone size: few
CDR3 protein: CASSYLPSGELFF

V gene: TRBV19
J gene: TRBJ1-2
D gene: .
clone size: few
CDR3 protein: CASGDGYGYTF

V gene: TRBV27
J gene: TRBJ2-7
D gene: TRBD1
clone size: .
CDR3 protein: CASSRDRGSSEQYF

V gene: TRBV6-5
J gene: TRBJ1-4
D gene: .
clone size: many
CDR3 protein: CASSRTGFSEKLFF

V gene: TRBV4-1
J gene: TRBJ1-1
D gene: .
clone size: .
CDR3 protein: CASSQGHAGAEAFF

V gene: TRBV7-3
J gene: TRBJ2-7
D gene: .
clone size: .
CDR3 protein: CARSLTPGYEPYF

V gene: TRBV7-9
J gene: TRBJ2-7
D gene: .
clone size: .
CDR3 protein: CASSLGTYSEQYF

V gene: TRBV7-2
J gene: TRBJ1-1
D gene: .
clone size: few
CDR3 protein: CASSPPPGQNTEAFF

V gene: TRBV7-9
J gene: TRBJ1-4
D gene: TRBD1
clone size: .
CDR3 protein: CASSSGQGAFTNEKLFF

V gene: TRBV19
J gene: TRBJ1-1
D gene: TRBD1
clone size: few
CDR3 protein: CASSMAWDSEAFF

V gene: TRBV7-9
J gene: TRBJ2-3
D gene: .
clone size: few
CDR3 protein: CASSSKGDSTDTQYF

V gene: TRBV7-9
J gene: TRBJ2-5
D gene: .
clone size: .
CDR3 protein: CASSFAGQAETQYF

V gene: TRBV5-6
J gene: TRBJ2-7
D gene: TRBD1
clone size: .
CDR3 protein: CASSSGQGDEQYF

V gene: TRBV7-2
J gene: TRBJ2-1
D gene: .
clone size: .
CDR3 protein: CASSVDRAYNEQFF

V gene: TRBV6-5
J gene: TRBJ2-7
D gene: .
clone size: .
CDR3 protein: CASSYLSEQYF

V gene: TRBV20-1
J gene: TRBJ1-1
D gene: .
clone size: .
CDR3 protein: CSARDDRTALEAFF

V gene: TRBV27
J gene: TRBJ1-1
D gene: .
clone size: .
CDR3 protein: CARSFMGEEAFF

V gene: TRBV10-3
J gene: TRBJ2-7
D gene: TRBD2
clone size: few
CDR3 protein: CAIKLASGYEQYF

V gene: TRBV27
J gene: TRBJ2-7
D gene: .
clone size: .
CDR3 protein: CASVDKVSYEQYF

V gene: TRBV28
J gene: TRBJ2-5
D gene: TRBD2
clone size: .
CDR3 protein: CSTQTSGQETQYF

V gene: TRBV6-2/TRBV6-3
J gene: TRBJ2-6
D gene: .
clone size: .
CDR3 protein: CASIKKAGANVLTF

V gene: TRBV23-1
J gene: TRBJ1-5
D gene: .
clone size: .
CDR3 protein: CASSQPGVSGEGNQPQHF

V gene: TRBV27
J gene: TRBJ2-1
D gene: .
clone size: .
CDR3 protein: CASSLVRLDYEQFF

V gene: TRBV30
J gene: TRBJ2-6
D gene: TRBD2
clone size: few
CDR3 protein: CALIPLAGGAGANVLTF

V gene: TRBV7-7
J gene: TRBJ2-5
D gene: TRBD2
clone size: .
CDR3 protein: CASSPAFGAGPHETQYF

V gene: TRBV19
J gene: TRBJ1-1
D gene: .
clone size: few
CDR3 protein: CASSEQGSGGTEAFF

V gene: TRBV20-1
J gene: TRBJ2-7
D gene: .
clone size: .
CDR3 protein: CSAPPLSVYEQYF

V gene: TRBV10-3
J gene: TRBJ1-4
D gene: TRBD1
clone size: .
CDR3 protein: CAISEGQANEKLFF

V gene: TRBV10-3
J gene: TRBJ2-1
D gene: TRBD2
clone size: few
CDR3 protein: CAIGSVAGGPNEQFF